The clone carrying this T cell receptor (beta chain) has a handful of counts. Its specificity is not known. TCRdb ran MiXCR on the reads and lists one entry per CDR3 protein. The table lists 150,000 to 200,000 distinct CDR3 sequences, 15% to 20% of them singletons. Germline V lookup: CDR1 SGHAT, CDR2 FQDESV (reference sequence). CDR3 length: 13 amino acids. V dropped 5 bases and J dropped 2 bases, with 10 bases sitting between them. The entry originates in a study of T cell repertoires in cytomegalovirus infection. Study-level points and caveats: The ex vivo response showed dominance by HLA-C-restricted CMV-specific TCR beta clonotypes. Individuals carrying CMV plus the relevant HLA were identified by cumulative frequency of public TCR beta families.

What was sequenced was CD8+ T cells from PBMCs. The chain carries TRBV11-1 and TRBJ2-7, with no clear D. The TCR originated in a human donor in good health (CMV status not recorded). Some clones in this sample may be carry-over from other donors' samples. The CDR3 loop is CASSAGLTYEQYF. CDR3 coding DNA: TGTGCCAGCAGCGCCGGGTTGACCTACGAGCAGTACTTC. The full variable domain, in which reference TRBV11-1 and TRBJ2-7 provide the parts outside the CDR3, is EAEVAQSPRYKITEKSQAVAFWCDPISGHATLYWYRQILGQGPELLVQFQDESVVDDSQLPKDRFSAERLKGVDSTLKIQPAELGDSAMYLCASSAGLTYEQYFGPGTRLTVT.